This TCR beta chain appears in the sequencing data of a study of response to subunit inactivated influenza vaccine. Study conclusions and caveats: Authors suggested that a seasonal influenza vaccination recruits few new T cells each time.

TCRdb called the RT-PCR reads again in MiXCR, with one record for every CDR3 protein. The sample consists of approximately 520,000 distinct CDR3 sequences, approximately 15% of them appearing once. As concerns this clonotype: Its antigen is unidentified.

This sequence was found in a man between 50 and 69 years old who received an inactivated influenza vaccine. Sequenced here: CD4+ T cells sorted from PBMCs, sampled less than 25 months after vaccination.

The CDR3 DNA is TGTGCCACCAGCAGAGGATCGACGGCAACTAATGAAAAACTGTTTTTT. Translating gives CATSRGSTATNEKLFF. The chain has TRBV15 and TRBJ1-4, with D uncertain. The CDR3 runs 16 residues. The V end lost 1 base, the J end lost 0 bases, and 9 bases lay between the germline ends. Per germline, CDR1 LNHNV and CDR2 YYDKDF (reference sequence).